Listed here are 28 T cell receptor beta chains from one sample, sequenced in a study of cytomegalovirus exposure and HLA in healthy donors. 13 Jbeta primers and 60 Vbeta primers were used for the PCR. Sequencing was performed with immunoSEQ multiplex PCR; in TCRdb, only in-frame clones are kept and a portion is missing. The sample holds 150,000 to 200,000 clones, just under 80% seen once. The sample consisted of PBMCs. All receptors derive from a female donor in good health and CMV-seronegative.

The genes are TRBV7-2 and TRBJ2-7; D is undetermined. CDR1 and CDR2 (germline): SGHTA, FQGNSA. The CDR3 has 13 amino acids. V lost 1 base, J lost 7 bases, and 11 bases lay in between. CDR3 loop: CASSLVSSGEQYF. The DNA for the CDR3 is TGTGCCAGCAGCTTAGTCTCCTCCGGGGAGCAGTACTTC.

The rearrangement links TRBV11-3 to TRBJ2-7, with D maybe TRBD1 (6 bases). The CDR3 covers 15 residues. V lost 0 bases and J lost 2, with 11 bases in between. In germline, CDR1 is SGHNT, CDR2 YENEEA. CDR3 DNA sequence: TGTGCCAGCAGCTTAGAGGCAGGGGCAACCTACGAGCAGTACTTC. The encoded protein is CASSLEAGATYEQYF.

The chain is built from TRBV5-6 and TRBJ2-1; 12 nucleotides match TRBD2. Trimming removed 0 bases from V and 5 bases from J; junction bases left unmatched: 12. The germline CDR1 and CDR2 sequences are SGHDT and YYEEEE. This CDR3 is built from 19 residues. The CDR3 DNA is TGTGCCAGCAGCTTGGGGGCTAGCGGGAGGGCCGCCCTAGACAATGAGCAGTTCTTC. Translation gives CASSLGASGRAALDNEQFF.

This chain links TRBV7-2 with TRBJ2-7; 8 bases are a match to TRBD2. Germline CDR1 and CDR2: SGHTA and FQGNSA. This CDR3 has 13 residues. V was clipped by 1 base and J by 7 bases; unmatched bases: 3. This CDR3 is CASSLGLAGEQYF. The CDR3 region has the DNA TGTGCCAGCAGCTTAGGGCTAGCGGGTGAGCAGTACTTC.

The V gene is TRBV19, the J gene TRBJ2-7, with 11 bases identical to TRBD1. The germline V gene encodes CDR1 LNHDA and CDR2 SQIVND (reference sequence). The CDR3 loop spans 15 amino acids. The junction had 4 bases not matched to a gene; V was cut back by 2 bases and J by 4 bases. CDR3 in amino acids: CASSIIGTGGYEQYF. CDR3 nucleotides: TGTGCCAGTAGTATAATCGGGACAGGGGGTTACGAGCAGTACTTC. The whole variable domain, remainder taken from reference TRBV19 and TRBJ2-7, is DGGITQSPKYLFRKEGQNVTLSCEQNLNHDAMYWYRQDPGQGLRLIYYSQIVNDFQKGDIAEGYSVSREKKESFPLTVTSAQKNPTAFYLCASSIIGTGGYEQYFGPGTRLTVT.

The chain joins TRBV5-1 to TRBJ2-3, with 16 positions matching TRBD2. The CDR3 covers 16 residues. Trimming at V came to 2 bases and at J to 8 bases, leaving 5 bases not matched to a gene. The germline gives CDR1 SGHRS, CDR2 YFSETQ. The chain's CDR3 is CASSFGTSGGEGTQYF. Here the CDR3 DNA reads TGCGCCAGCAGCTTCGGGACTAGCGGGGGGGAAGGTACGCAGTATTTT.

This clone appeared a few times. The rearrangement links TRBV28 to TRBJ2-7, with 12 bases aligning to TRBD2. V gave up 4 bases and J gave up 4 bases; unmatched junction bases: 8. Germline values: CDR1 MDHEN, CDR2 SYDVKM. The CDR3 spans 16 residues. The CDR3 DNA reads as TGTGCCAGCAGTTCGCCACTAGCGGGAGGTGGATACGAGCAGTACTTC. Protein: CASSSPLAGGGYEQYF.

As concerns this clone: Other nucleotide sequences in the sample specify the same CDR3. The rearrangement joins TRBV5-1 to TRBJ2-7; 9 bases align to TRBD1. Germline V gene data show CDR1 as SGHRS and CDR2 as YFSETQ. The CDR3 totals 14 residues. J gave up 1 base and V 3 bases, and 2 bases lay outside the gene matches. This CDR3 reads CASSSGTGSYEQYF. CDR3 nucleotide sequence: TGCGCCAGCAGCTCCGGGACAGGGTCCTACGAGCAGTACTTC.

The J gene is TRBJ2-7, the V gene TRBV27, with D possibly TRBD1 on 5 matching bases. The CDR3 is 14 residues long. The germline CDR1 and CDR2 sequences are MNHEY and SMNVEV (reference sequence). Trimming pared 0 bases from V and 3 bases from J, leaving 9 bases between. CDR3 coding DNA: TGTGCCAGCAGTTTATCGCCCAGGGTCTACGAGCAGTACTTC. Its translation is CASSLSPRVYEQYF.

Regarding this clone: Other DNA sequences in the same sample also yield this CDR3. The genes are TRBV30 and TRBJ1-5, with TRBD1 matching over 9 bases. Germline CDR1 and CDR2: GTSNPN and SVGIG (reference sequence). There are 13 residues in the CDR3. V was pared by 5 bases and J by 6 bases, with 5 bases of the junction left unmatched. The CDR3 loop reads CAWSGQGGQPQHF. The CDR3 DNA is TGTGCCTGGTCGGGACAGGGTGGTCAGCCCCAGCATTTT.

The CDR3 bases are TGCGCCAGCAGCTTGCAGGGTCTTGGGAACACTGAAGCTTTCTTT. This gives the protein CASSLQGLGNTEAFF. V usage is TRBV5-1 and J usage is TRBJ1-1, with a weak D call TRBD1 (5 bases). Germline V gives CDR1 SGHRS, CDR2 YFSETQ. CDR3 length equals 15 residues. The V end was cut by 1 base, the J end by 1 base, with 11 bases between. Full variable domain (rest looked up from reference TRBV5-1 and TRBJ1-1): KAGVTQTPRYLIKTRGQQVTLSCSPISGHRSVSWYQQTPGQGLQFLFEYFSETQRNKGNFPGRFSGRQFSNSRSEMNVSTLELGDSALYLCASSLQGLGNTEAFFGQGTRLTVV.

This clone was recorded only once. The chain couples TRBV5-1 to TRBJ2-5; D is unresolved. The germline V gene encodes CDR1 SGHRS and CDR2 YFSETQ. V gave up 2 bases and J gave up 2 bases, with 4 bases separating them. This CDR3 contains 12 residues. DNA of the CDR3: TGCGCCAGCAGCTTACAGCAAGAGACCCAGTACTTC. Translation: CASSLQQETQYF.

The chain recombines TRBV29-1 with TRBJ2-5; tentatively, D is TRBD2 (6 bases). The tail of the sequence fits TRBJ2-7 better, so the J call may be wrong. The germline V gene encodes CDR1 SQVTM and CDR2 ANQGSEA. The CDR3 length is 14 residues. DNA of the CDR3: TGCAGCGTTGAAGACGCGGGGTCCCCCTACGAGCAGTACTTC. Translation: CSVEDAGSPYEQYF.

CDR3 loop: CASSPLLGGGETQYF. The CDR3 nucleotides read TGTGCCAGCAGCCCGCTGCTAGGGGGCGGGGAGACCCAGTACTTC. V usage is TRBV27 and J usage is TRBJ2-5, with 7 bases identical to TRBD1. This CDR3 comprises 15 residues. Germline CDR1 reads MNHEY; CDR2 reads SMNVEV (reference sequence). V lost 6 bases, J lost 5 bases, and 12 bases stayed unmatched.

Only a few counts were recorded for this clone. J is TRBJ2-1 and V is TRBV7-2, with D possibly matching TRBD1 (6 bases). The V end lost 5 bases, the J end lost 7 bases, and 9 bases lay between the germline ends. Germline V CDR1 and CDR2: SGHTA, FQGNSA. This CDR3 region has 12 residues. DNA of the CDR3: TGTGCCAGCAGCCCTCAGGGGAATGAGCAGTTCTTC. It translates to CASSPQGNEQFF.

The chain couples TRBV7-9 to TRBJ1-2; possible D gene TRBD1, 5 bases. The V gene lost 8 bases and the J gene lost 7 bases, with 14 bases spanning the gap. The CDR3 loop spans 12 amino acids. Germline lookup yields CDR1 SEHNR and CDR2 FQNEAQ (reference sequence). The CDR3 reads CASRPTAFGYTF. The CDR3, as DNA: TGTGCCAGCCGTCCGACAGCCTTTGGCTACACCTTC. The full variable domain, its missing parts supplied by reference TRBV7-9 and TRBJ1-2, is DTGVSQNPRHKITKRGQNVTFRCDPISEHNRLYWYRQTLGQGPEFLTYFQNEAQLEKSRLLSDRFSAERPKGSFSTLEIQRTEQGDSAMYLCASRPTAFGYTFGSGTRLTVV.

The CDR3 nucleotides read TGTGCCAGCAGGGTGGCACGGACTGACTATGGCTACACCTTC. As protein: CASRVARTDYGYTF. V is TRBV5-4 and J is TRBJ1-2; D is unresolved. The CDR3 extends over 14 amino acids. With 5 bases removed from V and 3 bases from J, the gap between germline ends came to 14 bases. Germline CDR1 SGHNT, CDR2 YYREEE (reference sequence).

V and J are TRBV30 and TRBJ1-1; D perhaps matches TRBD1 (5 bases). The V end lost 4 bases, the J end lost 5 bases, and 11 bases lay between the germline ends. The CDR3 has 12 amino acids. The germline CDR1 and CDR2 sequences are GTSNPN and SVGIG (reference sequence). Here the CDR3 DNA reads TGTGCCTGGACAGGGCTGGGGACTGAAGCTTTCTTT. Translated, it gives CAWTGLGTEAFF.

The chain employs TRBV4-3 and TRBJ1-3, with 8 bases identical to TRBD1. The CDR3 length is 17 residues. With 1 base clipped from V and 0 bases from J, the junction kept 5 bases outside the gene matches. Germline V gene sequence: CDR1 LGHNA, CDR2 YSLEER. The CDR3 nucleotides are TGCGCCAGCAGCCAAGCCCAGACAGGGGCCTCTGGAAACACCATATATTTT. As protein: CASSQAQTGASGNTIYF.

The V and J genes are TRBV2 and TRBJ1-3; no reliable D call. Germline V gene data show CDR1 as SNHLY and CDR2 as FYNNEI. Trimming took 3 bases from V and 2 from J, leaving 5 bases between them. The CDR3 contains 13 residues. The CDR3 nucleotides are TGTGCCAGCAGTGACACAGCTGGAAACACCATATATTTT. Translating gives CASSDTAGNTIYF.

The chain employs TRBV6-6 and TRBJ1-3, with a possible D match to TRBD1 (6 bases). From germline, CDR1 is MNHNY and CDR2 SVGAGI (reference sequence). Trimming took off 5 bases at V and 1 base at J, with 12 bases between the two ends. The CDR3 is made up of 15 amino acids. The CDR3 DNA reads TGTGCCAGCAGTCACCTGGACAGTTCTGGAAACACCATATATTTT. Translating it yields CASSHLDSSGNTIYF.

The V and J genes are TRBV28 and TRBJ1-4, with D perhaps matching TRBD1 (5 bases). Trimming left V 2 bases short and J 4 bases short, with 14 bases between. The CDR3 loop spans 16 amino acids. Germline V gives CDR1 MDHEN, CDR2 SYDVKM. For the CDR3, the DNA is TGTGCCAGCAGTTTACAGGGCCAGGCCGTTAATGAAAAACTGTTTTTT. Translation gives CASSLQGQAVNEKLFF.

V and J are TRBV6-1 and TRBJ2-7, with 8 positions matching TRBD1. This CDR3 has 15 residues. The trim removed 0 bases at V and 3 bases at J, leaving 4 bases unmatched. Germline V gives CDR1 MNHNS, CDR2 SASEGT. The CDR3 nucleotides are TGTGCCAGCAGTGAAGCTGCGACAGGGGACTACGAGCAGTACTTC. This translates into CASSEAATGDYEQYF.

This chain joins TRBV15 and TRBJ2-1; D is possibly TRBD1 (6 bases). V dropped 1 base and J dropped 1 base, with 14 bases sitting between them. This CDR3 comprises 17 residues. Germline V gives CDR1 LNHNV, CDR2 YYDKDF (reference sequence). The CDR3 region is CATSRAIQGLSYNEQFF. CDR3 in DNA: TGTGCCACCAGCAGAGCCATACAGGGTTTATCCTACAATGAGCAGTTCTTC. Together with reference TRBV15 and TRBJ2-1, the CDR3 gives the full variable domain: DAMVIQNPRYQVTQFGKPVTLSCSQTLNHNVMYWYQQKSSQAPKLLFHYYDKDFNNEADTPDNFQSRRPNTSFCFLDIRSPGLGDTAMYLCATSRAIQGLSYNEQFFGPGTRLTVL.

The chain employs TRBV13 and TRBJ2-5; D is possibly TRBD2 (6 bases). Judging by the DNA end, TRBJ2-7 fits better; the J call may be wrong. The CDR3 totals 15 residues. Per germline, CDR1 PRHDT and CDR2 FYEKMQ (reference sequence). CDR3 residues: CASSLGREVSYEQYF. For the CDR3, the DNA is TGTGCCAGCAGCTTAGGGCGGGAAGTCTCCTACGAGCAGTACTTC.

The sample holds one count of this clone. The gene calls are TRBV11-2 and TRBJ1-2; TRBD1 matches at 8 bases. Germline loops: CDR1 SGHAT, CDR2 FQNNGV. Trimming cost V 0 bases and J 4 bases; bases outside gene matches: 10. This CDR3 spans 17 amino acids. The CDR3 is CASSLDPGTGGSYGYTF. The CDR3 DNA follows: TGTGCCAGCAGCTTAGATCCGGGGACAGGTGGCTCCTATGGCTACACCTTC.

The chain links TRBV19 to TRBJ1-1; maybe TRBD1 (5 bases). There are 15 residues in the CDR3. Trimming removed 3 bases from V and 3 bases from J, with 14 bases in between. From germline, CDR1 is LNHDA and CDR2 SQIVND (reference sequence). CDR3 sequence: CASSIESTRDTEAFF. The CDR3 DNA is TGTGCCAGTAGTATCGAATCCACCAGGGACACTGAAGCTTTCTTT.

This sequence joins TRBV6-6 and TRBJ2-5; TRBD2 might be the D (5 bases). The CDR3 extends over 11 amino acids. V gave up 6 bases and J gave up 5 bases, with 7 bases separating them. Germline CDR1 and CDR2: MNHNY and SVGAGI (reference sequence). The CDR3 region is CASSTGETQYF. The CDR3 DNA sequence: TGTGCCAGCAGCACGGGGGAGACCCAGTACTTC.